A single sample gave rise to the 15 T cell receptor beta chains below, sequenced in a study of cytomegalovirus exposure and HLA in healthy donors. Both 60 Vbeta primers and 13 Jbeta primers went into the PCR. Clones were sequenced by immunoSEQ multiplex PCR, and TCRdb holds only the in-frame ones, with some missing. Among approximately 140,000 clones listed, roughly three fifths were seen once. Material for sequencing was PBMCs. Every receptor here comes from a male donor in good health and CMV-seronegative.

The chain joins TRBV10-3 to TRBJ2-5; no clear D. The J call is doubtful: the DNA matches TRBJ2-7 better. Germline values: CDR1 ENHRY, CDR2 SYGVKD. This CDR3 is built from 14 residues. CDR3 loop: CAISDRTRGYEQYF. DNA of the CDR3: TGTGCCATCAGTGACCGTACGAGAGGCTACGAGCAGTACTTC.

The chain combines TRBV10-1 with TRBJ2-1; 8 positions agree with TRBD2. This CDR3 has 14 amino acids. CDR1 WNHNN and CDR2 SYGVQD come from the germline V gene (reference sequence). Unmatched junction bases numbered 8, after V lost 3 bases and J lost 10 bases. The CDR3 DNA follows: TGCGCCAGCAGTGACCCCGGGGGGGGATCAGAGCAGTTCTTC. It encodes CASSDPGGGSEQFF.

This clone has more than one count but fewer than ten. This chain uses TRBV6-6 with TRBJ2-7, with D possibly TRBD1 on 6 matching bases. The CDR3 is made up of 13 amino acids. Germline V gene sequence: CDR1 MNHNY, CDR2 SVGAGI (reference sequence). The V end was cut by 8 bases, the J end by 0 bases, with 11 bases between. CDR3 sequence reads: CASGQGSSYEQYF. The CDR3 coding sequence is TGTGCCAGCGGTCAGGGGAGCTCCTACGAGCAGTACTTC.

This clone was counted a few times. The V gene is TRBV2, the J gene TRBJ2-1; 8 bases match TRBD1. The CDR3 length is 16 residues. Trimming took 6 bases from V and 4 from J; bases not matched to a gene: 11. Germline CDR1 and CDR2: SNHLY and FYNNEI. The CDR3 here is CASRNYRDRLYNEQFF. Here the CDR3 DNA reads TGTGCCAGCAGAAACTACCGGGACAGGCTATACAATGAGCAGTTCTTC.

V is TRBV28 and J is TRBJ2-5; maybe TRBD1 (7 bases). Germline assignment: CDR1 MDHEN and CDR2 SYDVKM. CDR3 length: 14 residues. With 2 bases removed from V and 7 bases from J, the gap between germline ends came to 14 bases. CDR3 loop: CASSLPEGAGTQYF. DNA of the CDR3: TGTGCCAGCAGTTTACCGGAGGGGGCAGGGACCCAGTACTTC.

This clone was observed a few times. The CDR3 here is CSVTRAEGTEAFF. The CDR3 DNA follows: TGCAGCGTTACTCGGGCAGAGGGCACTGAAGCTTTCTTT. V usage is TRBV29-1 and J usage is TRBJ1-1; D unclear. The ends were cut back, 5 bases at V and 4 bases at J, with 14 bases in the middle. The germline V gene encodes CDR1 SQVTM and CDR2 ANQGSEA. The CDR3 totals 13 residues.

This chain links TRBV19 with TRBJ2-7; the match to TRBD2 covers 9 bases. Germline CDR1 LNHDA, CDR2 SQIVND (reference sequence). J was trimmed by 6 bases and V by 2 bases; bases with no gene match: 11. The CDR3 covers 16 residues. The CDR3, as DNA: TGTGCCAGTAGTATACTAGCGGGACCCGCCGGAGTCGAGCAGTACTTC. This sequence encodes CASSILAGPAGVEQYF.

This clone was seen a single time. The chain recombines TRBV11-2 with TRBJ2-2; 7 nucleotides align to TRBD1. The CDR3 contains 16 residues. The germline V gene encodes CDR1 SGHAT and CDR2 FQNNGV. The J segment lost 4 bases and the V segment lost 1 base, leaving 6 bases of the junction unmatched. CDR3 loop: CASSLGGGTFTGELFF. The DNA for the CDR3 is TGTGCCAGCAGCTTAGGAGGGGGCACGTTCACCGGGGAGCTGTTTTTT.

Only a few counts were recorded for this clone. This chain joins TRBV18 and TRBJ1-1, with 11 nucleotides matching TRBD1. Trimming at V came to 4 bases and at J to 0 bases, leaving 7 bases not matched to a gene. The CDR3 is 17 residues long. Germline V CDR1 and CDR2: KGHSH, LQKENI. The CDR3 nucleotides read TGTGCCAGCTCACGGACAGGGGGCGCCCACATGAACACTGAAGCTTTCTTT. Its protein product is CASSRTGGAHMNTEAFF.

J is TRBJ1-1 and V is TRBV5-1; the match to TRBD1 covers 7 bases. V was clipped by 0 bases and J by 3 bases; unmatched bases: 5. Germline V gene lookup returns CDR1 SGHRS and CDR2 YFSETQ. The CDR3 is made up of 15 amino acids. The CDR3 coding sequence is TGCGCCAGCAGCTTGGTCGGCAGGGGGGACACTGAAGCTTTCTTT. It is translated as CASSLVGRGDTEAFF.

The V gene is TRBV7-3, the J gene TRBJ2-5; 9 bases are shared with TRBD2. Germline assignment: CDR1 SGHTA and CDR2 FQGTGA. V shed 5 bases, J shed 2 bases, and the junction held 6 bases outside the gene matches. The CDR3 runs to 15 residues. CDR3 loop: CASSLLAGTQETQYF. The CDR3, as DNA: TGTGCCAGCAGCCTTCTAGCGGGGACACAAGAGACCCAGTACTTC.

The V call is TRBV18, the J call TRBJ2-3; 12 bases line up with TRBD2. The CDR3 is 15 residues long. Germline V gene data show CDR1 as KGHSH and CDR2 as LQKENI. J gave up 2 bases and V 6 bases, and 3 bases lay outside the gene matches. In DNA form, the CDR3 reads TGTGCCAGCTCTGGACTAGCGGGGCACACAGATACGCAGTATTTT. Amino acid sequence: CASSGLAGHTDTQYF.

This clone was seen once. The chain has TRBV7-7 and TRBJ2-7; D may be TRBD1 (6 bases). Germline lookup yields CDR1 SSHAT and CDR2 FNYEAQ (reference sequence). CDR3 size: 15 residues. The V end was cut by 0 bases, the J end by 1 base, with 10 bases between. CDR3 amino acids: CASSLAPGTSYEQYF. CDR3 DNA sequence: TGTGCCAGCAGCTTAGCGCCCGGGACATCCTACGAGCAGTACTTC.

This clone was seen just once. The chain carries TRBV2 and TRBJ2-3; 14 positions agree with TRBD2. With 4 bases clipped from V and 0 bases from J, the junction kept 0 bases outside the gene matches. Germline V gene data show CDR1 as SNHLY and CDR2 as FYNNEI. The length of the CDR3 is 16 residues. The CDR3 loop reads CASSGLAGGSTDTQYF. The CDR3 coding sequence is TGTGCCAGCAGTGGACTAGCGGGGGGGAGCACAGATACGCAGTATTTT.

This clone was seen more than once but under ten times. The genes are TRBV11-2 and TRBJ2-3, with TRBD2 as a possible D gene (6 bases). CDR3 length: 13 amino acids. CDR1 and CDR2 from the germline V gene are SGHAT and FQNNGV. V was cut by 3 bases and J by 3 bases, with 7 bases left in between. The CDR3 sequence is CASSLEGTDTQYF. The CDR3 DNA sequence: TGTGCCAGCAGCTTGGAGGGAACAGATACGCAGTATTTT.